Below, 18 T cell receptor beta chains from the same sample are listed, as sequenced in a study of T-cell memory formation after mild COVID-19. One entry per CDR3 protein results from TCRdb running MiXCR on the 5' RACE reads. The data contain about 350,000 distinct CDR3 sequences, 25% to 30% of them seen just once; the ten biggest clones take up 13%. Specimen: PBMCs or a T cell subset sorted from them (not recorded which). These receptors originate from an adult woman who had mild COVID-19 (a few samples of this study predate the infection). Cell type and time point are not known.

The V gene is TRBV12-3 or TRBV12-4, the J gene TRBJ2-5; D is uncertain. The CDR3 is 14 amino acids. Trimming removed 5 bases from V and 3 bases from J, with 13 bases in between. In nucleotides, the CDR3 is TGTGCCAGCAGTCCCCTCGGGCGAGAAGAGACCCAGTACTTC. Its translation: CASSPLGREETQYF.

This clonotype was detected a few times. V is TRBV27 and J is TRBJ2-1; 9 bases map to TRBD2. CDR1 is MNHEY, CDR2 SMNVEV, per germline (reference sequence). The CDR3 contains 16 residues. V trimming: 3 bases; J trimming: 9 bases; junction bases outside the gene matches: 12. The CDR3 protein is CASSLTSGGPLGEQFF. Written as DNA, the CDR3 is TGTGCCAGCAGTTTGACTAGCGGAGGACCTCTGGGTGAGCAGTTCTTC.

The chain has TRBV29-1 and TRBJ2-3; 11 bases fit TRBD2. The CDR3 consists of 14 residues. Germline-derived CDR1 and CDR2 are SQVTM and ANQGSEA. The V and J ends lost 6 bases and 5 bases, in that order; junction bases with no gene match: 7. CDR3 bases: TGCAGCGTCCAACGACTAGCGGGAATAGATACGCAGTATTTT. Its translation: CSVQRLAGIDTQYF.

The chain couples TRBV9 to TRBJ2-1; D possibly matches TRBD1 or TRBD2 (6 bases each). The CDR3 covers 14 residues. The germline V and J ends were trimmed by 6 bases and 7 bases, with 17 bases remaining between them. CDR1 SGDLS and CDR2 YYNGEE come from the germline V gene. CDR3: CASTPGGGWNEQFF. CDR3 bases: TGTGCCAGCACCCCCGGAGGGGGGTGGAATGAGCAGTTCTTC.

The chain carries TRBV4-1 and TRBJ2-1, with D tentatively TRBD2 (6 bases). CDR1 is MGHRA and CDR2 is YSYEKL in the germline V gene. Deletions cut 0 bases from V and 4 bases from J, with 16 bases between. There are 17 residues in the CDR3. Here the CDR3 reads CASSQERPGLLYNEQFF. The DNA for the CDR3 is TGCGCCAGCAGCCAAGAAAGGCCGGGACTCCTTTACAATGAGCAGTTCTTC.

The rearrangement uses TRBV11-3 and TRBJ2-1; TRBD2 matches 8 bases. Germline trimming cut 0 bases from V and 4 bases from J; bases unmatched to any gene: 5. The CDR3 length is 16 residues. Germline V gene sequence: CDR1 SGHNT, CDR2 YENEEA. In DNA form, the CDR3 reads TGTGCCAGCAGCTTAGATCTCAGCGGGGGATACAATGAGCAGTTCTTC. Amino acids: CASSLDLSGGYNEQFF.

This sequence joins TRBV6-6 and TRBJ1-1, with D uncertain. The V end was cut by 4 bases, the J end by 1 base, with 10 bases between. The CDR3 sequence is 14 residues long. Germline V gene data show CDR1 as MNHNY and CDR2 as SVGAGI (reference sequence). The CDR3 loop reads CASSFGGGNTEAFF. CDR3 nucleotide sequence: TGTGCCAGCAGTTTCGGCGGAGGGAACACTGAAGCTTTCTTT.

The CDR3, as DNA: TGTGCCAGTAGTTCATTAGCGGGAGGGCCGGGGGAGCAGTACTTC. This translates into CASSSLAGGPGEQYF. The chain carries TRBV19 and TRBJ2-7, with 11 bases lining up with TRBD2. The germline V gene encodes CDR1 LNHDA and CDR2 SQIVND (reference sequence). The CDR3 length is 15 residues. The J segment lost 7 bases and the V segment lost 5 bases, leaving 10 bases of the junction unmatched.

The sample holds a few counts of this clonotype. The CDR3: CASRATRIKAKNIQYF. DNA for the CDR3: TGTGCCAGCAGGGCCACTAGAATAAAAGCCAAAAACATTCAGTACTTC. The V gene is TRBV6-5, the J gene TRBJ2-4; TRBD2 might be the D (5 bases). This CDR3 region has 16 residues. Germline loops: CDR1 MNHEY, CDR2 SVGAGI. Trimming left V 6 bases short and J 0 bases short, with 15 bases between.

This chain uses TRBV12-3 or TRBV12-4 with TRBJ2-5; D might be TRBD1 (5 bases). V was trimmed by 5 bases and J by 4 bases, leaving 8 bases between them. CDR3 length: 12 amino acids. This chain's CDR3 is CASSGAAETQYF. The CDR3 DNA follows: TGTGCCAGCAGTGGGGCAGCAGAGACCCAGTACTTC.

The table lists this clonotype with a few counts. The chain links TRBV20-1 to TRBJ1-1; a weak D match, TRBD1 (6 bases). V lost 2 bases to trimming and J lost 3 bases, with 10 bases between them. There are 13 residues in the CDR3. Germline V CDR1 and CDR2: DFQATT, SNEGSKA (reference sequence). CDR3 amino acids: CSARTGSDTEAFF. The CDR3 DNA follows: TGCAGTGCTAGAACAGGGTCGGACACTGAAGCTTTCTTT.

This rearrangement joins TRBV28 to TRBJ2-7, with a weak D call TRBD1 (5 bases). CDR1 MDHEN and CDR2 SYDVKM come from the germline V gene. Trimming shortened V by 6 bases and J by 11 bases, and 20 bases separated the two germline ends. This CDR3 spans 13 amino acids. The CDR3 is CASSLGPRQGEYF. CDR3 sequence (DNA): TGTGCCAGCAGCCTCGGGCCCCGGCAGGGCGAGTACTTC.

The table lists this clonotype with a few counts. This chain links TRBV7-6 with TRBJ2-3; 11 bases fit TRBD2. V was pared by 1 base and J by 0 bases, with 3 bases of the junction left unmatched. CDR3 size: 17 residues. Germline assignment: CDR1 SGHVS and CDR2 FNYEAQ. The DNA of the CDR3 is TGTGCCAGCAGCTTAGAGACTAGCGGGGCTAGCACAGATACGCAGTATTTT. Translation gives CASSLETSGASTDTQYF.

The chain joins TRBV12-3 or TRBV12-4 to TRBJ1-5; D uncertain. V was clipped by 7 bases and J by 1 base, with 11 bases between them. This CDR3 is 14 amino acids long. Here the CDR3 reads CASTSLGSNQPQHF. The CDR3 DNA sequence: TGTGCCAGCACCTCCCTGGGGAGCAATCAGCCCCAGCATTTT.

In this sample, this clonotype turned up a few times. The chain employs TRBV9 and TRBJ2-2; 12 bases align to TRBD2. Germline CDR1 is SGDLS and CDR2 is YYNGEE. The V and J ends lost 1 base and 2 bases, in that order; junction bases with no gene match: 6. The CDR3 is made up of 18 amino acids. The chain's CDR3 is CASSVTTSGGINTGELFF. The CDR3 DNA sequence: TGTGCCAGCAGCGTAACGACTAGCGGGGGAATTAACACCGGGGAGCTGTTTTTT.

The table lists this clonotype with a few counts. CDR3 coding DNA: TGCAGTGCTAGAGGACAGGGGGCCTTTAGCTCCTACGAGCAGTACTTC. As protein: CSARGQGAFSSYEQYF. The rearrangement links TRBV20-1 to TRBJ2-7; 10 bases are a match to TRBD1. Germline V gene data show CDR1 as DFQATT and CDR2 as SNEGSKA (reference sequence). The CDR3 loop spans 16 amino acids. With 1 base clipped from V and 0 bases from J, the junction kept 6 bases outside the gene matches.

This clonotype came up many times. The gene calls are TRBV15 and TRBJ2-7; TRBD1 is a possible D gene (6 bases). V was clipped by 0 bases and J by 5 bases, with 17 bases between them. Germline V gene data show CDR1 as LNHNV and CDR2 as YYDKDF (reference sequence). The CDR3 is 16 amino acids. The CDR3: CATSRDFQGPRDEQYF. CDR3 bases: TGTGCCACCAGCAGAGATTTTCAGGGGCCCCGGGACGAGCAGTACTTC.

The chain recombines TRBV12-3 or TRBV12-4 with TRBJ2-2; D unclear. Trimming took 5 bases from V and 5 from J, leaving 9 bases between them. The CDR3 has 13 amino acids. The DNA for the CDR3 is TGTGCCAGCAGTGCGGATAGAACCGGGGAGCTGTTTTTT. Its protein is CASSADRTGELFF.